Below are 29 T cell receptor beta chains sequenced from a single sample in a study of cytomegalovirus exposure and HLA in healthy donors. Libraries were prepared by immunoSEQ multiplex PCR; TCRdb keeps only in-frame clonotypes and omits some of them. The table lists 98,000 or so clones, approximately 96% of them singletons. Sequencing was done on a sample of PBMCs. These receptors all stem from a woman between 18 and 29 years old in good health and CMV-seronegative.

The rearrangement joins TRBV28 to TRBJ2-6, with a possible D match to TRBD1 (5 bases). The CDR3 loop spans 15 amino acids. Germline CDR1 MDHEN, CDR2 SYDVKM. Trimming stripped 6 bases from V and 1 base from J, with 10 bases between. In DNA form, the CDR3 reads TGTGCCAGCAGCTCTCCAGGGTCTGGGGCCAACGTCCTGACTTTC. Translated: CASSSPGSGANVLTF.

This chain uses TRBV19 with TRBJ1-5, with unresolved D. Germline CDR1 LNHDA, CDR2 SQIVND (reference sequence). Trimming stripped 4 bases from V and 2 bases from J, with 9 bases between. The CDR3 spans 14 residues. The CDR3 DNA follows: TGTGCCAGTAGTAGGGCCGGCGGCAATCAGCCCCAGCATTTT. Encoded protein: CASSRAGGNQPQHF.

The CDR3 region has the DNA TGTGCCAGCAGGCGGGGGGTTGGCTATGGCTACACCTTC. Translated, it gives CASRRGVGYGYTF. The J gene is TRBJ1-2, the V gene TRBV28; possible D gene TRBD1, 5 bases. Per germline, CDR1 MDHEN and CDR2 SYDVKM. Trimming removed 6 bases from V and 4 bases from J, with 12 bases in between. The CDR3 has 13 amino acids.

The chain has TRBV11-3 and TRBJ2-5, with TRBD2 identical over 14 bases. Germline lookup yields CDR1 SGHNT and CDR2 YENEEA. The V segment lost 4 bases and the J segment 2 bases; nucleotides outside the gene matches: 3. This CDR3 spans 16 amino acids. The CDR3 is CASSSGLAGEQETQYF. In DNA, the CDR3 is TGTGCCAGCAGCTCGGGACTAGCGGGGGAACAAGAGACCCAGTACTTC. The full variable domain, in which reference TRBV11-3 and TRBJ2-5 provide the parts outside the CDR3, is EAGVVQSPRYKIIEKKQPVAFWCNPISGHNTLYWYLQNLGQGPELLIRYENEEAVDDSQLPKDRFSAERLKGVDSTLKIQPAELGDSAVYLCASSSGLAGEQETQYFGPGTRLLVL.

The V call is TRBV7-9, the J call TRBJ1-1; 7 bases match TRBD1. The CDR3 runs to 16 residues. Trimming removed 2 bases from V and 0 bases from J; junction bases left unmatched: 6. The germline CDR1 and CDR2 sequences are SEHNR and FQNEAQ (reference sequence). The DNA of the CDR3 is TGTGCCAGCAGCTTATTTCCCGGGACAGTGAACACTGAAGCTTTCTTT. Translated, it gives CASSLFPGTVNTEAFF.

This chain uses TRBV30 with TRBJ2-7, with TRBD1 identical over 10 bases. Germline lookup yields CDR1 GTSNPN and CDR2 SVGIG (reference sequence). The CDR3 has 14 residues. Losses at the gene ends were 5 bases for V and 5 bases for J; bases not matched to a gene: 9. CDR3 region: CAWGVGQGVHEQYF. The CDR3 nucleotides are TGTGCCTGGGGGGTCGGACAGGGGGTACACGAGCAGTACTTC.

The genes are TRBV28 and TRBJ1-2; D is unresolved. Germline values: CDR1 MDHEN, CDR2 SYDVKM. This CDR3 is 12 amino acids long. The germline V and J ends were trimmed by 6 bases and 8 bases, with 13 bases remaining between them. The chain's CDR3 is CASSHLRVGYTF. The CDR3 DNA follows: TGTGCCAGCAGCCATCTACGGGTCGGCTACACCTTC.

The chain uses TRBV29-1 and TRBJ2-1; 13 nucleotides match TRBD2. Germline values: CDR1 SQVTM, CDR2 ANQGSEA. V shed 4 bases and J 9 bases; nucleotides not matched to a gene: 9. The CDR3 extends over 15 amino acids. The CDR3 spells CSVGGLAGAPGEQFF. Here the CDR3 DNA reads TGCAGCGTTGGTGGACTAGCGGGGGCCCCGGGTGAGCAGTTCTTC.

The chain combines TRBV29-1 with TRBJ1-1, with D uncertain. The CDR3 contains 13 residues. Trimming removed 4 bases from V and 4 bases from J, with 13 bases in between. Germline V gene data show CDR1 as SQVTM and CDR2 as ANQGSEA. CDR3 in amino acids: CSVARGGGTEAFF. Written as DNA, the CDR3 is TGCAGCGTTGCTCGGGGAGGTGGCACTGAAGCTTTCTTT.

The chain joins TRBV2 to TRBJ1-4; 10 bases line up with TRBD1. The V gene's germline CDR1 is SNHLY and CDR2 FYNNEI. J was trimmed by 10 bases and V by 3 bases; bases with no gene match: 5. CDR3 length: 14 residues. The CDR3: CASSDGQGGVKLFF. Written as DNA, the CDR3 is TGTGCCAGCAGTGACGGACAGGGGGGAGTAAAACTGTTTTTT.

The genes are TRBV7-6 and TRBJ2-5, with TRBD1 matching 10 bases. Germline assignment: CDR1 SGHVS and CDR2 FNYEAQ. The CDR3 is 14 residues long. Losses at the gene ends were 5 bases for V and 4 bases for J; bases not matched to a gene: 4. This CDR3 is CASSVGTGVETQYF. The CDR3 DNA reads TGTGCCAGCAGCGTGGGGACAGGGGTAGAGACCCAGTACTTC. Full variable domain (rest looked up from reference TRBV7-6 and TRBJ2-5): GAGVSQSPRYKVTKRGQDVALRCDPISGHVSLYWYRQALGQGPEFLTYFNYEAQQDKSGLPNDRFSAERPEGSISTLTIQRTEQRDSAMYRCASSVGTGVETQYFGPGTRLLVL.

In its sample, this clone was seen once. The chain links TRBV21-1 to TRBJ2-7; TRBD2 is the table's D call and was not checked against the DNA. TRBV21-1 is deemed a pseudogene. The CDR3 length is 17 residues. The CDR3 DNA is TGTGCCAGCAGCAAACGAGAGGTTCGCACCGGCTCCTACGAGCAGTACTTC. As protein: CASSKREVRTGSYEQYF.

The CDR3 here is CASSSVTGFSGNTIYF. CDR3 coding DNA: TGTGCCAGCAGCTCAGTGACGGGGTTCTCTGGAAACACCATATATTTT. The chain is built from TRBV7-9 and TRBJ1-3; D is undetermined. The germline V gene has CDR1 SEHNR and CDR2 FQNEAQ (reference sequence). The CDR3 sequence is 16 residues long. The V end lost 4 bases, the J end lost 0 bases, and 13 bases lay between the germline ends.

V is TRBV4-1 and J is TRBJ2-2; the match to TRBD2 covers 13 bases. The V gene end was trimmed by 4 bases and the J gene end by 0 bases; junction bases not matched to a gene: 2. The length of the CDR3 is 17 residues. CDR1 is MGHRA and CDR2 is YSYEKL in the germline V gene. The CDR3 spells CASSPTSGGANTGELFF. For the CDR3, the DNA is TGCGCCAGCAGCCCCACTAGCGGGGGGGCGAACACCGGGGAGCTGTTTTTT.

The chain joins TRBV4-1 to TRBJ1-2, with a tentative D call TRBD1 (5 bases). Trimming shortened V by 5 bases and J by 9 bases, and 19 bases separated the two germline ends. Looked up from germline, CDR1 is MGHRA and CDR2 is YSYEKL. The length of the CDR3 is 14 residues. The CDR3 sequence is CASSSQGNINSYTF. The CDR3 region has the DNA TGCGCCAGCAGCTCCCAGGGAAATATAAACAGCTACACCTTC.

This chain links TRBV11-2 with TRBJ2-5, with 10 bases lining up with TRBD2. V was pared by 5 bases and J by 0 bases, with 12 bases of the junction left unmatched. Germline CDR1 and CDR2: SGHAT and FQNNGV. CDR3 length: 18 amino acids. The CDR3 region is CASSVTAVLAGDQETQYF. For the CDR3, the DNA is TGTGCCAGCAGCGTCACGGCTGTGCTAGCGGGGGACCAAGAGACCCAGTACTTC.

The genes are TRBV6-1 and TRBJ1-5; tentative D call: TRBD1 (5 bases). Germline V gives CDR1 MNHNS, CDR2 SASEGT. Trimming cost V 6 bases and J 3 bases, with 12 bases left between them. CDR3 size: 14 residues. This chain's CDR3 is CASSQTAFNQPQHF. The CDR3 DNA reads as TGTGCCAGCAGCCAGACAGCTTTCAATCAGCCCCAGCATTTT.

V usage is TRBV18 and J usage is TRBJ2-5; 10 bases are a match to TRBD2. The length of the CDR3 is 16 residues. In germline, CDR1 is KGHSH, CDR2 LQKENI. V lost 3 bases to trimming and J lost 5 bases; unmatched junction nucleotides: 9. The CDR3: CASSPQRGGNSETQYF. The DNA of the CDR3 is TGTGCCAGCTCACCCCAGCGGGGGGGCAATTCTGAGACCCAGTACTTC.

This clone has only one observation. The chain couples TRBV28 to TRBJ1-2; D gene unclear. V shed 8 bases and J shed 2 bases, with 15 bases lying between them. In germline, CDR1 is MDHEN, CDR2 SYDVKM. The length of the CDR3 is 14 residues. The chain's CDR3 is CASSHLKTNYGYTF. CDR3 DNA sequence: TGTGCCAGCTCCCACTTAAAAACGAACTATGGCTACACCTTC.

The chain joins TRBV10-3 to TRBJ2-2, with D tentatively TRBD1 (6 bases). The CDR3 length is 15 residues. Trimming shortened V by 3 bases and J by 6 bases, and 14 bases separated the two germline ends. Germline CDR1 is ENHRY and CDR2 is SYGVKD. DNA for the CDR3: TGTGCCATCAGTGACCCCAGGGGATCGTCCGGGGAGCTGTTTTTT. This codes for CAISDPRGSSGELFF.

The chain is built from TRBV21-1 and TRBJ2-2; TRBD1, the D gene given by the table, was not confirmed from the DNA. TRBV21-1 is shown as a pseudogene. This CDR3 has 16 residues. The DNA of the CDR3 is TGTGCCAGCAGCAAATTGGCAGGGGGATTGACCGGGGAGCTGTTTTTT. Its protein product is CASSKLAGGLTGELFF.

The chain employs TRBV28 and TRBJ2-1; 7 positions agree with TRBD1. Trimming removed 3 bases from V and 7 bases from J; junction bases left unmatched: 6. Per the germline V gene, CDR1 is MDHEN and CDR2 is SYDVKM. The length of the CDR3 is 14 residues. The CDR3 DNA reads TGTGCCAGCAGTTTCACAGGGGCGTATAATGAGCAGTTCTTC. It is translated as CASSFTGAYNEQFF.

The chain has TRBV9 and TRBJ1-1; D is possibly TRBD1 (5 bases). The germline V gene has CDR1 SGDLS and CDR2 YYNGEE. Trimming removed 4 bases at V and 3 bases at J, with 16 bases between. This CDR3 has 15 residues. DNA for the CDR3: TGTGCCAGCAGCTTTGGGGGGGACGGAGACACTGAAGCTTTCTTT. Amino acids: CASSFGGDGDTEAFF.

This clone has just one count. The chain has TRBV2 and TRBJ1-1; 7 nucleotides line up with TRBD1. V dropped 10 bases and J dropped 6; count of bases not matched to a gene: 14. The CDR3 covers 14 residues. The germline gives CDR1 SNHLY, CDR2 FYNNEI. The CDR3 loop is CATTRQGGSSEAFF. Here the CDR3 DNA reads TGTGCCACAACCCGACAGGGAGGTTCCTCTGAAGCTTTCTTT.

This clone has just one count. The V call is TRBV9, the J call TRBJ2-6; possibly TRBD1 for D (5 bases). V gave up 0 bases and J gave up 0 bases, with 22 bases separating them. CDR3 length: 21 amino acids. Germline CDR1 is SGDLS and CDR2 is YYNGEE. CDR3 loop: CASSVVGQINPKYSGANVLTF. CDR3 coding DNA: TGTGCCAGCAGCGTAGTGGGGCAGATAAATCCCAAATACTCTGGGGCCAACGTCCTGACTTTC.

The V gene is TRBV5-1, the J gene TRBJ1-2; 10 bases line up with TRBD1. Germline V gives CDR1 SGHRS, CDR2 YFSETQ. This CDR3 is built from 16 residues. V lost 3 bases to trimming and J lost 2 bases; unmatched junction nucleotides: 7. CDR3 nucleotide sequence: TGCGCCAGCAGCTCGCGACAGGGGGCGACCAACTATGGCTACACCTTC. It yields the protein CASSSRQGATNYGYTF.

This sequence joins TRBV5-6 and TRBJ2-3; 14 nucleotides align to TRBD2. The CDR3 totals 16 residues. The germline gives CDR1 SGHDT, CDR2 YYEEEE. V trimming: 4 bases; J trimming: 5 bases; junction bases outside the gene matches: 6. Here the CDR3 reads CASSRGGTSGGDTQYF. DNA for the CDR3: TGTGCCAGCAGCAGGGGGGGGACTAGCGGGGGAGATACGCAGTATTTT.

CDR3 DNA sequence: TGTGCCAGCAGCCATACAGGGACTGGGGCCAACGTCCTGACTTTC. Protein product: CASSHTGTGANVLTF. This chain connects TRBV7-9 to TRBJ2-6; maybe TRBD1 (6 bases). Germline V gene data show CDR1 as SEHNR and CDR2 as FQNEAQ (reference sequence). This CDR3 spans 15 amino acids. Trimming took 5 bases from V and 2 from J, leaving 10 bases between them. The full variable domain, rest sourced from reference TRBV7-9 and TRBJ2-6, is DTGVSQNPRHKITKRGQNVTFRCDPISEHNRLYWYRQTLGQGPEFLTYFQNEAQLEKSRLLSDRFSAERPKGSFSTLEIQRTEQGDSAMYLCASSHTGTGANVLTFGAGSRLTVL.

The chain's CDR3 is CASGVYGTENGYTF. The CDR3 DNA sequence: TGTGCCAGCGGAGTTTACGGGACAGAGAATGGCTACACCTTC. The genes are TRBV27 and TRBJ1-2; 7 nucleotides match TRBD1. J was trimmed by 6 bases and V by 8 bases; bases with no gene match: 12. The germline gives CDR1 MNHEY, CDR2 SMNVEV (reference sequence). The CDR3 length is 14 residues.